What follows are 6 T cell receptor beta chains derived from one specimen sequenced in a study of T cell responses to AZD1222 COVID-19 vaccine. Sequencing was performed with immunoSEQ multiplex PCR; in TCRdb, only in-frame clones are kept and a portion is missing. The sample consists of about 100,000 clones, approximately 87% of them appearing once. Sequenced here: peripheral blood, sampled on day 0 of AZD1222 vaccination. These receptors all stem from an adult in good health.

The CDR3, as DNA: TGTGCCAGCAGCACGACTAGCGGGATTTTCGGTGAGCAGTTCTTC. It is translated as CASSTTSGIFGEQFF. The genes are TRBV7-3 and TRBJ2-1; the match to TRBD2 covers 11 bases. The CDR3 totals 15 residues. V gave up 5 bases and J gave up 9 bases; unmatched junction bases: 9. CDR1 SGHTA and CDR2 FQGTGA come from the germline V gene.

The chain recombines TRBV24-1 with TRBJ2-1; 14 nucleotides align to TRBD2. Germline CDR1 is KGHDR and CDR2 is SFDVKD. V shed 7 bases, J shed 9 bases, and the junction held 10 bases outside the gene matches. CDR3 length: 16 amino acids. The CDR3 bases are TGTGCCACCAGCGCGTCCGGGACTAGCGGGAGTATTGAGCAGTTCTTC. Protein sequence: CATSASGTSGSIEQFF.

This sequence joins TRBV5-1 and TRBJ2-7; TRBD2 agrees at 14 bases. J was trimmed by 4 bases and V by 1 base; bases with no gene match: 7. The CDR3 is 17 residues long. Germline V CDR1 and CDR2: SGHRS, YFSETQ. CDR3: CASSLYGLAGGSYEQYF. The CDR3 DNA reads as TGCGCCAGCAGCTTGTATGGACTAGCGGGAGGATCGTACGAGCAGTACTTC.

The chain couples TRBV3-1 (or the pseudogene TRBV3-2) to TRBJ1-5, with D possibly being TRBD1 (5 bases). The germline gives CDR1 LGHDT, CDR2 YNNKEL (reference sequence). This CDR3 has 13 amino acids. V gave up 4 bases and J gave up 5 bases, with 9 bases separating them. The CDR3 loop reads CASSPSGDQPQHF. CDR3 nucleotides: TGTGCCAGCAGCCCGTCGGGGGATCAGCCCCAGCATTTT.

V usage is TRBV4-1 and J usage is TRBJ2-7; D is possibly TRBD2 (5 bases). This CDR3 region has 14 residues. V dropped 4 bases and J dropped 2 bases, with 12 bases sitting between them. Germline loops: CDR1 MGHRA, CDR2 YSYEKL. The CDR3 DNA is TGCGCCAGCAGCCCGCGGACGGGAACCTACGAGCAGTACTTC. Translation: CASSPRTGTYEQYF.

This clone was found a few times. V is TRBV5-8 and J is TRBJ2-1; D possibly uses TRBD1 or TRBD2 (7 bases each). V lost 6 bases to trimming and J lost 9 bases, with 16 bases between them. The CDR3 sequence is 13 residues long. Germline V gene sequence: CDR1 SGHTS, CDR2 YDEGEE. The DNA of the CDR3 is TGTGCCAGCACCAGGGGGGGGGCGATTGAGCAGTTCTTC. Translated, it gives CASTRGGAIEQFF.